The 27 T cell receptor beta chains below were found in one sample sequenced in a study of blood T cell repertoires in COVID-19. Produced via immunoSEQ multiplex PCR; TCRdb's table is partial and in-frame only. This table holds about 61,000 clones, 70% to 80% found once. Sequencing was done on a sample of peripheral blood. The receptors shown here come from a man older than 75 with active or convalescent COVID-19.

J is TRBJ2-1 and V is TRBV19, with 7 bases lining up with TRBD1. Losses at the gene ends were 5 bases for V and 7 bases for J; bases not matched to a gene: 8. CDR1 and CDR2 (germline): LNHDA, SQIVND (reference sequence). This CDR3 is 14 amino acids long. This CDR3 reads CASSPRTGPNEQFF. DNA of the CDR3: TGTGCCAGTAGTCCCCGGACAGGCCCGAATGAGCAGTTCTTC.

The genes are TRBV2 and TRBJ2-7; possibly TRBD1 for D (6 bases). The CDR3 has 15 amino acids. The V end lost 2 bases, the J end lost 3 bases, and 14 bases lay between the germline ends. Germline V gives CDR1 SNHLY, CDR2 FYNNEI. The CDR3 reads CASSELGQINYEQYF. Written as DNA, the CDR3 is TGTGCCAGCAGTGAACTTGGACAGATAAACTACGAGCAGTACTTC.

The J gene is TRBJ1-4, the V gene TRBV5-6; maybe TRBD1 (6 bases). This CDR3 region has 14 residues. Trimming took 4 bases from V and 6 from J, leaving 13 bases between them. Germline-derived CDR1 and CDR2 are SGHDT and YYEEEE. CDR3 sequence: CASSRQAFYEKLFF. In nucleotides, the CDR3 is TGTGCCAGCAGCCGACAGGCCTTCTATGAAAAACTGTTTTTT.

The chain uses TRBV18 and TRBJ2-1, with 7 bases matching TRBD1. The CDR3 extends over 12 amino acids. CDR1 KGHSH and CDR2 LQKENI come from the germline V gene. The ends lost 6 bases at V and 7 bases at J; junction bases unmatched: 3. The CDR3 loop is CASSRDRNEQFF. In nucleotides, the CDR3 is TGTGCCAGCTCTAGGGACAGAAATGAGCAGTTCTTC.

CDR3 nucleotide sequence: TGTGCCAGCAGCCCCCTTGGGACAGGCTACAATGAGCAGTTCTTC. It yields the protein CASSPLGTGYNEQFF. The J gene is TRBJ2-1, the V gene TRBV28, with TRBD1 identical over 8 bases. The trim removed 6 bases at V and 3 bases at J, leaving 7 bases unmatched. In germline, CDR1 is MDHEN, CDR2 SYDVKM. The CDR3 extends over 15 amino acids.

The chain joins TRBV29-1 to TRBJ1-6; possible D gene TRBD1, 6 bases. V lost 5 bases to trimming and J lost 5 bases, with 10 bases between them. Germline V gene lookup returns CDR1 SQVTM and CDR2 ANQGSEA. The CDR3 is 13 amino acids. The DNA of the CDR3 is TGCAGCGTTTCCAGGGGAAATAATTCACCCCTCCACTTT. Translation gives CSVSRGNNSPLHF.

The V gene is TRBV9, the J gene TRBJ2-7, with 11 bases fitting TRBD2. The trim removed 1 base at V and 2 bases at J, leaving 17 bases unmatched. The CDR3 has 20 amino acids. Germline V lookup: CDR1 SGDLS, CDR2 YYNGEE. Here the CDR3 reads CASSVKGGWGTSGDPYEQYF. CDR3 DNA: TGTGCCAGCAGCGTAAAGGGGGGATGGGGGACTAGCGGAGACCCCTACGAGCAGTACTTC.

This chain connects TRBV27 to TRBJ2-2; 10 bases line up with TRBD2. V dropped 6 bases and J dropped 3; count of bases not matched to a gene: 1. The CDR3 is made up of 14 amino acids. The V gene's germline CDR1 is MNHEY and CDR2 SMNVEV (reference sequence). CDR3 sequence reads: CASSSGGDTGELFF. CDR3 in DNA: TGTGCCAGCAGCAGCGGGGGGGACACCGGGGAGCTGTTTTTT.

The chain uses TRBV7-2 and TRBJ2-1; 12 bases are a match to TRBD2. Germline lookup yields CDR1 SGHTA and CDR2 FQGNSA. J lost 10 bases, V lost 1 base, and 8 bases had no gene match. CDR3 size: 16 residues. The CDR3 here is CASSLVASGRAGEQFF. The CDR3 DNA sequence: TGTGCCAGCAGCTTAGTTGCTAGCGGGAGGGCCGGGGAGCAGTTCTTC.

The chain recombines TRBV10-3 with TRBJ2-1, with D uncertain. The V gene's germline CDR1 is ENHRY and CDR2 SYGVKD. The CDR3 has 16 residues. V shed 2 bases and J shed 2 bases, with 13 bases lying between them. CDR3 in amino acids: CAISEDLRLTYNEQFF. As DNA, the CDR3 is TGTGCCATCAGTGAGGACCTGCGGCTAACCTACAATGAGCAGTTCTTC.

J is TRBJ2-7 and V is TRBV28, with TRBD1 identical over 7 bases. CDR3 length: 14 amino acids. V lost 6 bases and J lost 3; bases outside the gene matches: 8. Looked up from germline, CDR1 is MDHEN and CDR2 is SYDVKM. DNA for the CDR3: TGTGCCAGCAGCCCTGGGACAGTCGACTACGAGCAGTACTTC. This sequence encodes CASSPGTVDYEQYF.

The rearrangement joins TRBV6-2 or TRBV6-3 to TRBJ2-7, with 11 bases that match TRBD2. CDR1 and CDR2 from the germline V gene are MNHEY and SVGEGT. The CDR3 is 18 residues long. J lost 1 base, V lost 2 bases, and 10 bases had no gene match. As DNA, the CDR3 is TGTGCCAGCAGTTACCCGAATGTGGGACTAGCGGTTTCCTACGAGCAGTACTTC. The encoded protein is CASSYPNVGLAVSYEQYF.

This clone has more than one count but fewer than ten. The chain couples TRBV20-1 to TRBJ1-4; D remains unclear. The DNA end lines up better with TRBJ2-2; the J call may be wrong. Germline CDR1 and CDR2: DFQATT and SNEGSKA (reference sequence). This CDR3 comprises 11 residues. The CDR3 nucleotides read TGCAGTGCTAGAGAAGTCGTGGAGCTGTTTTTT. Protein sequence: CSAREVVELFF.

DNA of the CDR3: TGTGCCATCAGTGAGTCGCGGGAAGCTTTCTTT. It yields the protein CAISESREAFF. This chain uses TRBV10-3 with TRBJ1-1; D is unresolved. The CDR3 runs 11 residues. Germline-derived CDR1 and CDR2 are ENHRY and SYGVKD. The V end was cut by 0 bases, the J end by 8 bases, with 4 bases between.

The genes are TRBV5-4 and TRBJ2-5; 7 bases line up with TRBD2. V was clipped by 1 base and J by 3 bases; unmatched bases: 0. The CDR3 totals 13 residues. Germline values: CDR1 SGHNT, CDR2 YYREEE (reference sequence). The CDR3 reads CASSLTSEETQYF. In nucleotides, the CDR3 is TGTGCCAGCAGCTTGACTAGCGAAGAGACCCAGTACTTC.

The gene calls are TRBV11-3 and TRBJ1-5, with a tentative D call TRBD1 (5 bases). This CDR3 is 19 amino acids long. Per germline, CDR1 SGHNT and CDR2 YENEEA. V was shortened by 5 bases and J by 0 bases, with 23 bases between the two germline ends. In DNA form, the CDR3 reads TGTGCCAGCAGCATACCTAGAGACAGACTAGGATATAGCAATCAGCCCCAGCATTTT. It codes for CASSIPRDRLGYSNQPQHF.

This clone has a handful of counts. CDR3 bases: TGTGCCAGCAGTGAACAGGGGAATGGCTACACCTTC. This gives the protein CASSEQGNGYTF. The rearrangement joins TRBV6-1 to TRBJ1-2; weak D call: TRBD1 (6 bases). This CDR3 is built from 12 residues. CDR1 is MNHNS and CDR2 is SASEGT in the germline V gene. V dropped 2 bases and J dropped 6 bases, with 7 bases sitting between them.

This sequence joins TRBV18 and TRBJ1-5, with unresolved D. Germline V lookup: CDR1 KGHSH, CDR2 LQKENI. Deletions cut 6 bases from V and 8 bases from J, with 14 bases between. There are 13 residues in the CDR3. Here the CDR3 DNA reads TGTGCCAGCTCCTTCAACCCTAGCGAGCCCCAGCATTTT. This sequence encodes CASSFNPSEPQHF.

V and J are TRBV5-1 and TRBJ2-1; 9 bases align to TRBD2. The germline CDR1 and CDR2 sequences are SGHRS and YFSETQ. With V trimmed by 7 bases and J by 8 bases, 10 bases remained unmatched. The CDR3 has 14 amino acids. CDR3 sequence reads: CASGETSGSDEQFF. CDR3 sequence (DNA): TGCGCCAGCGGGGAAACTAGCGGGTCGGATGAGCAGTTCTTC. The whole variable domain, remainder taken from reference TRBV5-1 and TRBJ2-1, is KAGVTQTPRYLIKTRGQQVTLSCSPISGHRSVSWYQQTPGQGLQFLFEYFSETQRNKGNFPGRFSGRQFSNSRSEMNVSTLELGDSALYLCASGETSGSDEQFFGPGTRLTVL.

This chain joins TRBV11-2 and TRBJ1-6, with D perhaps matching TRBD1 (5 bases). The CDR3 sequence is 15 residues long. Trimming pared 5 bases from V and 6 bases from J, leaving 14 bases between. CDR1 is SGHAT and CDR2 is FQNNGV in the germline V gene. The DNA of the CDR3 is TGTGCCAGCAGCATCCGGGACGGGGGTAATTCACCCCTCCACTTT. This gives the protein CASSIRDGGNSPLHF.

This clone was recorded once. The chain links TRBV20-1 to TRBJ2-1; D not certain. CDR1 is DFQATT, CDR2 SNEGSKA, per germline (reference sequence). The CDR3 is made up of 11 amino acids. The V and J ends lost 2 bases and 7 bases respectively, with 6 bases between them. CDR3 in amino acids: CSARRLNEQFF. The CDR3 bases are TGCAGTGCTAGACGACTGAATGAGCAGTTCTTC.

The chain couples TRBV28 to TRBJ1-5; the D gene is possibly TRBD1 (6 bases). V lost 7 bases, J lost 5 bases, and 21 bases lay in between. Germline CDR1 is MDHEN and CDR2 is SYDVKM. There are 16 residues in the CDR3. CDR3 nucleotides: TGTGCCAGCATCCTTTACAGGGACCAGGACGATCAGCCCCAGCATTTT. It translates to CASILYRDQDDQPQHF.

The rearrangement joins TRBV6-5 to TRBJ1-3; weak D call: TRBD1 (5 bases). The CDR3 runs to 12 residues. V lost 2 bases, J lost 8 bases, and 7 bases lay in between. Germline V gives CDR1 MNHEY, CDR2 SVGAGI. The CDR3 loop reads CASSYGGDTIYF. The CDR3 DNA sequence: TGTGCCAGCAGTTACGGGGGGGACACCATATATTTT.

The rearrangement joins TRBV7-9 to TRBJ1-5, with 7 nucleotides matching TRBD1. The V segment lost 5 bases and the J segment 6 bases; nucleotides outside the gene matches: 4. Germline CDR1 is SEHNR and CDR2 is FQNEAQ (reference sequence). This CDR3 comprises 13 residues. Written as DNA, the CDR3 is TGTGCCAGCAGCCCCCAGGGGGTTCAGCCCCAGCATTTT. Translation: CASSPQGVQPQHF.

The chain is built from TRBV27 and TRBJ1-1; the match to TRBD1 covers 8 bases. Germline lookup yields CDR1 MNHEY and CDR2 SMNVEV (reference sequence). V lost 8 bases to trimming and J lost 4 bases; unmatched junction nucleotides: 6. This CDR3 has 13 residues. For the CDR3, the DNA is TGTGCCAGCGGGAGACAGGGGACCACTGAAGCTTTCTTT. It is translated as CASGRQGTTEAFF.

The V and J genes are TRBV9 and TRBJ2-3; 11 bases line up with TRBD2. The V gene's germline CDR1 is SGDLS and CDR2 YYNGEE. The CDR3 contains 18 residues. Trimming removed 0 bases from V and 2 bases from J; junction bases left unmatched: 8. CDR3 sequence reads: CASSVGLAGGIFTDTQYF. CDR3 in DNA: TGTGCCAGCAGCGTAGGGCTAGCGGGAGGAATATTCACAGATACGCAGTATTTT. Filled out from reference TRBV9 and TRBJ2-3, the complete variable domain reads DSGVTQTPKHLITATGQRVTLRCSPRSGDLSVYWYQQSLDQGLQFLIQYYNGEERAKGNILERFSAQQFPDLHSELNLSSLELGDSALYFCASSVGLAGGIFTDTQYFGPGTRLTVL.

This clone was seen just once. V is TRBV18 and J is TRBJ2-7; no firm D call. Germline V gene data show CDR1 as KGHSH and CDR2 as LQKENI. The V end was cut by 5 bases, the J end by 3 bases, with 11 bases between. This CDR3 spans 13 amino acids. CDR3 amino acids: CASSESEYYEQYF. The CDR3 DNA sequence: TGTGCCAGCTCAGAGAGCGAATACTACGAGCAGTACTTC.